The 21 T cell receptor beta chains below were found in one sample sequenced in a study of blood T cell repertoires in COVID-19. Assay: immunoSEQ multiplex PCR; the TCRdb copy retains only in-frame clones and omits some. The sample includes around 250,000 clones, about 89% seen only once; the top ten take roughly 1.6%. The specimen was peripheral blood. The receptors were sampled from an older woman who had recovered from COVID-19.

A few counts support this clone. The genes are TRBV15 and TRBJ1-2, with D possibly being TRBD1 (6 bases). The germline V gene has CDR1 LNHNV and CDR2 YYDKDF (reference sequence). CDR3 length: 14 amino acids. V lost 1 base, J lost 2 bases, and 8 bases lay in between. The CDR3 sequence is CATSRGTANYGYTF. In nucleotides, the CDR3 is TGTGCCACCAGCAGAGGGACAGCCAACTATGGCTACACCTTC.

This chain joins TRBV18 and TRBJ2-1; a possible D gene is TRBD1 (6 bases). CDR1 KGHSH and CDR2 LQKENI come from the germline V gene. Deletions cut 4 bases from V and 7 bases from J, with 14 bases between. This CDR3 comprises 14 residues. The CDR3 region has the DNA TGTGCCAGCTCACGAGAACTAGGGGGAAATGAGCAGTTCTTC. It codes for CASSRELGGNEQFF.

The CDR3 reads CASSRQGPEKLFF. As DNA, the CDR3 is TGTGCCAGCAGCAGACAGGGCCCTGAAAAACTGTTTTTT. The rearrangement joins TRBV28 to TRBJ1-4, with TRBD1 matching 7 bases. V lost 6 bases to trimming and J lost 7 bases; unmatched junction nucleotides: 5. There are 13 residues in the CDR3. In germline, CDR1 is MDHEN, CDR2 SYDVKM.

The CDR3 bases are TGTGCCAGCACCCTGGGACAGTACAACTATGGCTACACCTTC. This sequence encodes CASTLGQYNYGYTF. The chain recombines TRBV7-8 with TRBJ1-2; 7 positions agree with TRBD1. In germline, CDR1 is SGHVS, CDR2 FQNEAQ. V trimming: 7 bases; J trimming: 2 bases; junction bases outside the gene matches: 7. The CDR3 runs 14 residues.

The chain combines TRBV3-1 (or the pseudogene TRBV3-2) with TRBJ1-3; a possible D gene is TRBD1 (5 bases). This CDR3 is 15 amino acids long. Germline V gene data show CDR1 as LGHDT and CDR2 as YNNKEL (reference sequence). V lost 5 bases to trimming and J lost 0 bases, with 11 bases between them. The CDR3 region has the DNA TGTGCCAGCAGCTCAGGGCCGGGCTCTGGAAACACCATATATTTT. This sequence encodes CASSSGPGSGNTIYF.

The chain employs TRBV9 and TRBJ1-2; TRBD1 might be the D (5 bases). Germline V gene sequence: CDR1 SGDLS, CDR2 YYNGEE. Trimming cost V 3 bases and J 7 bases, with 22 bases left between them. The CDR3 runs to 16 residues. DNA for the CDR3: TGTGCCAGCAGCGCAGAAGGAAACAGGAGAAATGGTGGCTACACCTTC. Its protein is CASSAEGNRRNGGYTF.

The gene calls are TRBV19 and TRBJ2-5, with D tentatively TRBD1 (5 bases). V was pared by 4 bases and J by 2 bases, with 20 bases between. The CDR3 spans 17 residues. CDR1 LNHDA and CDR2 SQIVND come from the germline V gene (reference sequence). The CDR3 DNA sequence: TGTGCCAGTAGTAGTATTAGGCAGGGTAGTCGGCAAGAGACCCAGTACTTC. It codes for CASSSIRQGSRQETQYF.

This chain uses TRBV15 with TRBJ2-3; D unclear. Per the germline V gene, CDR1 is LNHNV and CDR2 is YYDKDF (reference sequence). The CDR3 is 15 amino acids. The germline V and J ends were trimmed by 0 bases and 1 base, with 8 bases remaining between them. The CDR3 protein is CATSRDHPGTDTQYF. Here the CDR3 DNA reads TGTGCCACCAGCAGAGATCACCCGGGCACAGATACGCAGTATTTT. Based on the CDR3 plus reference TRBV15 and TRBJ2-3, the full variable domain is DAMVIQNPRYQVTQFGKPVTLSCSQTLNHNVMYWYQQKSSQAPKLLFHYYDKDFNNEADTPDNFQSRRPNTSFCFLDIRSPGLGDTAMYLCATSRDHPGTDTQYFGPGTRLTVL.

This chain joins TRBV4-2 and TRBJ2-3; possibly TRBD2 for D (7 bases). The germline CDR1 and CDR2 sequences are LGHNA and YNFKEQ. The CDR3 contains 17 residues. The V end was cut by 1 base, the J end by 4 bases, with 18 bases between. In nucleotides, the CDR3 is TGTGCCAGCAGCCAAGGAAGAGGTCGGGGGGCCTCAGATACGCAGTATTTT. Translating it yields CASSQGRGRGASDTQYF.

As to this clone: Here the CDR3 omits its conserved ending phenylalanine or tryptophan, so a read error is the likely source. The limits of the CDR3 on the DNA are not certain, so only TCRdb's listed CDR3 is given. The rearrangement joins TRBV19 to TRBJ1-1. CDR1 is LNHDA and CDR2 is SQIVND in the germline V gene (reference sequence). The CDR3 is 9 amino acids in total, end residues counted. Here the CDR3 reads CASQRARRG.

Turning to this clone: The sample has other DNA sequences that encode this CDR3 too. The CDR3, as DNA: TGTGCCAGCAGCTTTGGGAGGTCGGGGGAGCTGTTTTTT. This gives the protein CASSFGRSGELFF. V usage is TRBV11-2 and J usage is TRBJ2-2; a weak D match, TRBD2 (6 bases). CDR1 and CDR2 from the germline V gene are SGHAT and FQNNGV. This CDR3 has 13 residues. The germline V and J ends were trimmed by 3 bases and 8 bases, with 10 bases remaining between them.

The J gene is TRBJ2-2, the V gene TRBV7-3; perhaps TRBD1 as D (8 bases). The CDR3 is made up of 14 amino acids. Trimming left V 5 bases short and J 7 bases short, with 14 bases between. The germline CDR1 and CDR2 sequences are SGHTA and FQGTGA. The CDR3 coding sequence is TGTGCCAGCAGCCAACAGGGGGAGGGCGGGGAGCTGTTTTTT. Amino acids: CASSQQGEGGELFF.

The rearrangement joins TRBV21-1 to TRBJ1-6. TRBV21-1 is a pseudogene locus. This CDR3 has 15 residues. The CDR3, as DNA: TGTGCCAGCAGCAATAGGGGGGGATATAATTCACCCCTCCACTTT. This gives the protein CASSNRGGYNSPLHF.

This sequence joins TRBV4-2 and TRBJ1-6, with D unresolved. The V and J ends lost 0 bases and 14 bases respectively, with 11 bases between them. The germline CDR1 and CDR2 sequences are LGHNA and YNFKEQ. The CDR3 is 13 amino acids. The CDR3 sequence is CASSQDFRGSLHF. The CDR3 DNA is TGTGCCAGCAGCCAAGATTTTCGAGGATCCCTCCACTTT.

This sequence joins TRBV2 and TRBJ1-1; TRBD1 matches 7 bases. V gave up 5 bases and J gave up 1 base; unmatched junction bases: 7. Germline CDR1 is SNHLY and CDR2 is FYNNEI. This CDR3 has 15 residues. CDR3 in amino acids: CASSQRQGGNTEAFF. The CDR3 DNA reads TGTGCCAGCAGTCAACGACAGGGTGGGAACACTGAAGCTTTCTTT.

The gene calls are TRBV5-1 and TRBJ2-3; 9 nucleotides align to TRBD1. The CDR3 covers 17 residues. The ends lost 3 bases at V and 6 bases at J; junction bases unmatched: 14. The germline V gene has CDR1 SGHRS and CDR2 YFSETQ. The CDR3 coding sequence is TGCGCCAGCAGCTATATGCCTGGGGGACAGGGTAGGGATACGCAGTATTTT. Protein: CASSYMPGGQGRDTQYF. The variable domain in full, completed from reference TRBV5-1 and TRBJ2-3, reads KAGVTQTPRYLIKTRGQQVTLSCSPISGHRSVSWYQQTPGQGLQFLFEYFSETQRNKGNFPGRFSGRQFSNSRSEMNVSTLELGDSALYLCASSYMPGGQGRDTQYFGPGTRLTVL.

The genes are TRBV12-3 or TRBV12-4 and TRBJ1-3; D may be TRBD1 (6 bases). CDR3 length equals 12 residues. V lost 11 bases and J 4 bases, leaving 12 bases between the germline ends. The CDR3 nucleotides are TGTGCCTCCGGGACACCAGGAAACACCATATATTTT. Translating it yields CASGTPGNTIYF.

Only a few counts were recorded for this clone. The CDR3 DNA follows: TGTGCCAGCAGCCCCTCCGGGACTCGACACTACGAGCAGTACTTC. Protein: CASSPSGTRHYEQYF. The V call is TRBV2, the J call TRBJ2-7, with D maybe TRBD2 (6 bases). CDR3 length: 15 amino acids. The V end was cut by 6 bases, the J end by 3 bases, with 18 bases between. Germline-derived CDR1 and CDR2 are SNHLY and FYNNEI.

The chain has TRBV4-1 and TRBJ1-1, with 7 bases aligning to TRBD1. CDR1 is MGHRA and CDR2 is YSYEKL in the germline V gene. The CDR3 totals 17 residues. V shed 0 bases, J shed 2 bases, and the junction held 9 bases outside the gene matches. As DNA, the CDR3 is TGCGCCAGCAGCCAAGATCCCCGGACAGGCCTAAACACTGAAGCTTTCTTT. Translating it yields CASSQDPRTGLNTEAFF.

This clone occurred a few times. The chain is built from TRBV11-2 and TRBJ1-3, with D possibly matching TRBD1 (5 bases). This CDR3 is built from 15 residues. In germline, CDR1 is SGHAT, CDR2 FQNNGV. V lost 4 bases, J lost 4 bases, and 14 bases lay in between. The CDR3 protein is CASSSTLGQGNTIYF. The CDR3 bases are TGTGCCAGCAGCTCAACTCTGGGGCAGGGAAACACCATATATTTT.

The chain links TRBV7-2 to TRBJ2-7; 8 bases agree with TRBD1. There are 15 residues in the CDR3. Trimming took 5 bases from V and 0 from J; bases not matched to a gene: 6. Germline V gene sequence: CDR1 SGHTA, CDR2 FQGNSA. DNA for the CDR3: TGTGCCAGCAGCACCCGACAGGGGCGCTCCTACGAGCAGTACTTC. This sequence encodes CASSTRQGRSYEQYF.